The entry below gives a single T cell receptor (beta chain) sequence along with its context. With a J-beta primer mix and a sample-barcoded 5' primer, a second PCR ran about 7 to 11 cycles. Researchers report that a template-switch adaptor with 12 random nucleotides tagged each cDNA molecule. All samples gave at least 2.5 million CDR3-containing paired-end reads. MiXCR, applied by TCRdb to the 5' RACE reads, yields one record per CDR3 protein. The sample yields around 800,000 distinct CDR3 sequences, around 62% seen once. Donors ranged from about 6 to 90 years old and were healthy Caucasians in Russia. The CDR3 loop spans 13 amino acids. Per germline, CDR1 DFQATT and CDR2 SNEGSKA (reference sequence). Trimming took 4 bases from V and 4 from J, leaving 13 bases between them. The data belong to a study of blood T cells in healthy people across ages.

This rearrangement joins TRBV20-1 to TRBJ1-2, with D possibly matching TRBD1 (5 bases). The clonotype comes from a man aged 25-40 years in good health. Material: blood. CDR3 amino acids: CSAMPGLTYGYTF. DNA of the CDR3: TGCAGTGCTATGCCGGGGCTTACCTATGGCTACACCTTC.